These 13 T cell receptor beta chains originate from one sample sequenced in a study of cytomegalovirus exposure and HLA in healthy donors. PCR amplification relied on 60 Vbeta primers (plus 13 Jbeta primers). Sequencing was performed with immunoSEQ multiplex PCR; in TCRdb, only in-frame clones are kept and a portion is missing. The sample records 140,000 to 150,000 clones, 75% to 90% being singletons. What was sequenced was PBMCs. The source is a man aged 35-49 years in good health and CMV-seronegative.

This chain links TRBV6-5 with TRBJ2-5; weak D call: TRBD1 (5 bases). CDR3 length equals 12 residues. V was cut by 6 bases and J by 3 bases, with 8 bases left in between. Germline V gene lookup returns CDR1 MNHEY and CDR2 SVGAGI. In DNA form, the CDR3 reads TGTGCCAGCAGCCGCAGGGAAGAGACCCAGTACTTC. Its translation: CASSRREETQYF.

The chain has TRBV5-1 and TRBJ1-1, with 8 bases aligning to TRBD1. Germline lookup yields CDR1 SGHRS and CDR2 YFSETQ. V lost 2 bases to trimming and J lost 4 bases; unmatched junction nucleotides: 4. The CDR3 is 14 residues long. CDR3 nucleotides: TGCGCCAGCAGCTTAGGACAGGGTGCCACTGAAGCTTTCTTT. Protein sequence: CASSLGQGATEAFF.

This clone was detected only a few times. The chain's CDR3 is CASSQDLSATEAFF. CDR3 nucleotides: TGTGCCAGCAGCCAAGATTTGAGCGCCACTGAAGCTTTCTTT. The chain couples TRBV14 to TRBJ1-1; no clear D. Trimming left V 0 bases short and J 4 bases short, with 9 bases between. CDR1 and CDR2 (germline): SGHDN, FVKESK. The CDR3 contains 14 residues.

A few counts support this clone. In DNA form, the CDR3 reads TGTGCCAGCAGCCCGCCGGGGAGGGCTGGGGAAAAACTGTTTTTT. Its translation: CASSPPGRAGEKLFF. This sequence joins TRBV5-5 and TRBJ1-4; no reliable D call. The CDR3 runs 15 residues. Germline-derived CDR1 and CDR2 are SGHKS and YYEKEE (reference sequence). With 4 bases removed from V and 8 bases from J, the gap between germline ends came to 18 bases.

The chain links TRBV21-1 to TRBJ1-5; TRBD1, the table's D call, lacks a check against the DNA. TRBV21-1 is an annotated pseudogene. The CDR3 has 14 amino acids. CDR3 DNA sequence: TGTGCCAGCAGCAAGGGGACATGGAATCAGCCCCAGCATTTT. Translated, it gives CASSKGTWNQPQHF.

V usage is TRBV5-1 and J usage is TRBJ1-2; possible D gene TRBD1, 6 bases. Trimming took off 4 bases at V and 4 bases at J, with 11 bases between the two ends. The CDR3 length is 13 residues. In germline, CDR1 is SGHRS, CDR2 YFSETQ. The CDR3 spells CASSPSDSYGYTF. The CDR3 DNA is TGCGCCAGCAGCCCCTCGGACAGCTATGGCTACACCTTC.

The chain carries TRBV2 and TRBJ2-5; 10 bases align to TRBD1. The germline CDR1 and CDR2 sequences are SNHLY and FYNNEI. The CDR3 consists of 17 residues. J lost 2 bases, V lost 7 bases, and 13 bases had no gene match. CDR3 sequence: CASTEEPGQGTQETQYF. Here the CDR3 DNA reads TGTGCCAGCACCGAGGAACCGGGACAGGGGACACAAGAGACCCAGTACTTC.

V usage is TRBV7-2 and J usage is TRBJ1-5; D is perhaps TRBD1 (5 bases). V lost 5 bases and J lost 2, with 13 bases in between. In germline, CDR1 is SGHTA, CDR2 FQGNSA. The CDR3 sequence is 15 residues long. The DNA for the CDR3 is TGTGCCAGCAGCGCCCAGGGTAGTGGCAATCAGCCCCAGCATTTT. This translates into CASSAQGSGNQPQHF. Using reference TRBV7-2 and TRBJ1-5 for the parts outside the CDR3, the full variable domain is GAGVSQSPSNKVTEKGKDVELRCDPISGHTALYWYRQSLGQGLEFLIYFQGNSAPDKSGLPSDRFSAERTGGSVSTLTIQRTQQEDSAVYLCASSAQGSGNQPQHFGDGTRLSIL.

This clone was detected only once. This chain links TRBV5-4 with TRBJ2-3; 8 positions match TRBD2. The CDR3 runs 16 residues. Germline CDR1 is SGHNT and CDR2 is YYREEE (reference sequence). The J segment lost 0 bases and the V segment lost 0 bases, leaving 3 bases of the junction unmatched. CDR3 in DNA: TGTGCCAGCAGCTTGGCACGCGGGGGGAGCACAGATACGCAGTATTTT. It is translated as CASSLARGGSTDTQYF.

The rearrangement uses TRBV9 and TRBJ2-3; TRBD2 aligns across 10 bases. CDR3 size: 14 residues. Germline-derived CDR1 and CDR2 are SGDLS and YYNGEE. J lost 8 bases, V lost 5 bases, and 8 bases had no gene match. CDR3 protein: CASSRASGGGTQYF. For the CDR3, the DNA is TGTGCCAGCAGTCGGGCTAGCGGGGGAGGTACGCAGTATTTT.

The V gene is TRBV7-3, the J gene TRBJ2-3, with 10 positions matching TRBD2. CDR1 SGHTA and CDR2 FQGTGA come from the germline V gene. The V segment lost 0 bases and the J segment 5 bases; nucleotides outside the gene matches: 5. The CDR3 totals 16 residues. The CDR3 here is CASSLTGAGGRDTQYF. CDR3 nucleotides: TGTGCCAGCAGCTTAACCGGAGCGGGGGGGCGAGATACGCAGTATTTT.

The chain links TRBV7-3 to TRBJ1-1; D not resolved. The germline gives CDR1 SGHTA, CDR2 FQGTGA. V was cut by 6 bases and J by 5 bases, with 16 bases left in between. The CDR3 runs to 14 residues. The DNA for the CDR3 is TGTGCCAGCAGTGCTGACTCAAGGAGAACTGAAGCTTTCTTT. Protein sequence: CASSADSRRTEAFF.

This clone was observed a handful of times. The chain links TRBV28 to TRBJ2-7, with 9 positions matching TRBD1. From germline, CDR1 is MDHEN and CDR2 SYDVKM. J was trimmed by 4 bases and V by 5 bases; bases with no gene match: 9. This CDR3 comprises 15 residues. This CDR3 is CASSQPGQGLYEQYF. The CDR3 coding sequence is TGTGCCAGCAGTCAACCGGGACAGGGCTTATACGAGCAGTACTTC.